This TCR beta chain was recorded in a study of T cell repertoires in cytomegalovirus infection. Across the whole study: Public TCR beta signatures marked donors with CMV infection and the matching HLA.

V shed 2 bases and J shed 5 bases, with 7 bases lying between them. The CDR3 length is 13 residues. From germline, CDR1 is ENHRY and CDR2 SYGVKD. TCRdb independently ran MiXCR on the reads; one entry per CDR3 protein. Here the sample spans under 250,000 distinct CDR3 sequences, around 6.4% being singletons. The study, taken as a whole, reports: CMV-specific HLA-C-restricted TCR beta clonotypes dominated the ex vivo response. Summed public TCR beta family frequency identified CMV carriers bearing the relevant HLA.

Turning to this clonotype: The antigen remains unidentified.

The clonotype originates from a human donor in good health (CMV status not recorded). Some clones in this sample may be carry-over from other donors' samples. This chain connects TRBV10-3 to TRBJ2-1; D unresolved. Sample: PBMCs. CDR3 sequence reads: CAISEQHDNEQFF. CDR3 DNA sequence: TGTGCCATCAGTGAGCAACACGACAATGAGCAGTTCTTC.